This TCR beta chain was sequenced for a study of beta chain features in type 1 diabetes (dated by TCRdb to the late 2010s). Context from the whole study: Mean age, gender distribution, total cell number and subset yield did not differ between patients and healthy donors. A total of 85 million to 110 million sorted cells were examined across all samples, and RNA yield correlated strongly with the number of cells per subset. Naive and central memory subsets were obtained from all 30 or so donors, but regulatory and stem cell-like memory subsets were isolated from only 8 patients and roughly eight healthy donors. In the study, recently diagnosed type 1 diabetes patients and matched healthy donors were compared on the TCRB repertoires of their sorted circulating CD4+ T cell subsets. Overall results and qualifications from the work: Only small numbers of individuals were included in the HLA sub-analyses, which left unresolved whether HLA type had any influence on TCRB rearrangement. The naive, central memory and regulatory TCRB repertoires appeared to resemble one another more closely among patients than among healthy donors. A moderate but significant shortening of TCRB CDR3 length was observed in type 1 diabetes patients in all four CD4+ subsets. PCR may preferentially amplify shorter templates, but because patient and control samples were amplified and corrected together, any resulting skew would affect both groups equally. At VDJ recombination sites, type 1 diabetes patients had fewer insertions and more deleted nucleotides, which implies abnormalities in thymic rearrangement. Because cDNA was sequenced instead of genomic DNA, activated cells with high expression could be over-represented, although the groups did not differ in activation or CD3 levels.

The entire amount of isolated RNA was reverse transcribed using the High Capacity cDNA Reverse Transcription Kit, so the sequenced TCRB transcripts were expressed ones. Naive, central memory and regulatory T cell samples underwent deep immunoSEQ sequencing, averaging approximately 3.3 million total reads per sample. Sorted cells were lysed in RLT buffer, and RNA was extracted using DNase-treated RNeasy Micro or Mini kits according to cell number. Each cell subset was processed on its own to prevent cross-contamination, while patient and healthy donor samples were processed together. The immunoSEQ multiplex PCR was used to amplify TCRB sequences from cDNA, generating 87-bp fragments that spanned the CDR3 region. The amplicons were sequenced using the Illumina HiSeq platform. Under the source paper's analysis protocol: PCR bias was corrected computationally using synthetic template baselines, and reads within Hamming distance 2 were collapsed, with unmergeable singletons discarded. Reads were aligned against IMGT so that V, D and J genes, CDR3 length and insertions or deletions at six rearrangement sites could be assigned. Within each subset, clonotype counts were normalized to sorted cell number, after which true diversity and Gini coefficients were computed with the tcR R package. The overlap coefficient, calculated on TCRB nucleotide sequences, was used to measure repertoire sharing. Held by TCRdb, this immuneACCESS table contains in-frame sequences only and omits some clones. Under half of the omission traces to an unresolved V gene where checked; the cause of the rest is unknown. V, J and clone size derive from that table, while D and trimming were established from the DNA sequence. This sample lists roughly 140,000 clones; about 9.4% were detected once. Less than 0.5% of the sample comes from the top ten.

Comments on this clone: Its antigen has not been determined. No base-level quality is on record; no much larger clone is a single base apart.

Via the germline V gene, CDR1 is SGHTA and CDR2 FQGNSA. Trimming costs V 5 bases and J 0 bases, and their ends lie 11 bases apart. From the cysteine up to the phenylalanine, the CDR3 has a length of 15 residues. The only DNA kept is the CDR3, 45 bases in frame from the first base. Each donor gave one peripheral blood draw, averaging around 0.11 L, which was collected into heparinised tubes. Naive, central memory, regulatory and stem cell-like memory CD4+ T cells were sorted on a BD FACSAria II using a panel including CD45RO, CCR7, CD25, CD127, CD95 and CD27. Purity was above 95% for every sorted population. Right away, PBMCs were isolated by Lymphoprep density gradient centrifugation and were stained directly, with no culture step. So that batch effects would be minimized, each experiment stained and sorted samples in pairs, pairing one healthy donor with one patient.

The specimen was central memory CD4+ T cells from blood. The source of this sequence is a man aged 30 to 45 with type 1 diabetes. This receptor chain uses TRBV7-2 and TRBJ1-3; the D gene cannot be named for sure. The nucleotide sequence reads TGTGCCAGCAGCCTATACCCCGACTCTGGAAACACCATATATTTT. Translated, it reads CASSLYPDSGNTIYF.